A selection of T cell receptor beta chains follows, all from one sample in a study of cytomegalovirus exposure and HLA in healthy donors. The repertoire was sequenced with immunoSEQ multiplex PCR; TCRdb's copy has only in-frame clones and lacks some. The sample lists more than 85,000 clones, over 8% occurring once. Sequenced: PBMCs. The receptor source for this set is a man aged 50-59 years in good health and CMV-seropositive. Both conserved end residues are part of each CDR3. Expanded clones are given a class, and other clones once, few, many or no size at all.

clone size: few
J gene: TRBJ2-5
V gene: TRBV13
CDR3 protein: CASSLGIQKKETQYF

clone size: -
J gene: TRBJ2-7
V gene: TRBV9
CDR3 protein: CASSVATGGEQYF

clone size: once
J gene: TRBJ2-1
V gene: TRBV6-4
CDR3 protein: CASSPGLDYNEQFF

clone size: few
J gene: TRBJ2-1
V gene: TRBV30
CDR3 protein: CAGMPGLGNNEQFF

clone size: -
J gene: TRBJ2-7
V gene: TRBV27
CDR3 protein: CASSSRTSGSYEQYF

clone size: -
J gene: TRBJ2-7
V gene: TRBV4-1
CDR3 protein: CASSQDLGTALARYF

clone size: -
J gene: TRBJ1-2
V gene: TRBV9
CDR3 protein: CASSEAGYGYTF

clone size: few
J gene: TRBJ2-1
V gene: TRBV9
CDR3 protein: CASSVGLAGVPEQFF

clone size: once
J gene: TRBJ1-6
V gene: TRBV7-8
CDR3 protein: CASSPPGKGGNSPLHF

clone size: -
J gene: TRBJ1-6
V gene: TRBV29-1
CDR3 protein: CSVRLVTETDSSYNSPLHF

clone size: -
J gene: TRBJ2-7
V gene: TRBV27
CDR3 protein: CASSRQTGGIYEQYF

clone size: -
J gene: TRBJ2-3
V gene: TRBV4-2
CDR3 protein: CASSQAPGGLSTDTQYF

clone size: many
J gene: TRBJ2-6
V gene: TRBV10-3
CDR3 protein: CAIIGSGAGANVLTF

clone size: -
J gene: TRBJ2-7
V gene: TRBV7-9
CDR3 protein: CASSLVGGGSYEQYF

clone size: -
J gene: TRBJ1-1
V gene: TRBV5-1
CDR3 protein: CASSLGRENTEAFF

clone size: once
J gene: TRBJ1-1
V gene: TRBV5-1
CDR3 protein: CASASGQGGTEAFF

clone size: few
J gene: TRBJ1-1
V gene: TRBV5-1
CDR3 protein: CASSGGTLNTEAFF

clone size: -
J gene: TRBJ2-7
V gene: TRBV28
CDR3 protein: CASRITSGRTEQYF

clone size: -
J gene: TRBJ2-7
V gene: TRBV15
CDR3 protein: CATSSRDRGNEQYF

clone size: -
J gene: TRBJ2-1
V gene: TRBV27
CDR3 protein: CASSPRPRQVQFF

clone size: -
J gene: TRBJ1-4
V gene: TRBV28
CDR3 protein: CASSWDRADLSEKLFF

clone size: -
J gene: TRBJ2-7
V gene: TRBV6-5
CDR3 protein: CASSTSPGYEQYF

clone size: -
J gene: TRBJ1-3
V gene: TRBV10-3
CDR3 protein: CAISEDRPGNTIYF

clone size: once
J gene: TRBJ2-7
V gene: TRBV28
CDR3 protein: CAVQWGRPPYEQYF

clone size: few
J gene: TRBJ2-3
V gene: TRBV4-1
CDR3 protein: CASSPKSTSGRRLVDTQYF

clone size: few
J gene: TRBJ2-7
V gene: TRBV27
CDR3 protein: CASSSTYEQYF

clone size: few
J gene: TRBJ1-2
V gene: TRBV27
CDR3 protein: CASRNQRPGEFNYGYTF

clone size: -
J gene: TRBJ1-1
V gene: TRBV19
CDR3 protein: CASMGTLYGEAFF

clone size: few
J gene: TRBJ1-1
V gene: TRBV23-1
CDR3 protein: CASSNTGGLGYMNTEAFF

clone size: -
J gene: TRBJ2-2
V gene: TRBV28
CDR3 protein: CASSLSLGSTGELFF

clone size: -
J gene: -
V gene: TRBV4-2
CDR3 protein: CASSLSSYEQYF

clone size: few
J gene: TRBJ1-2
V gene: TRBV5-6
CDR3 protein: CASSLGGTGLLVLYGYTF

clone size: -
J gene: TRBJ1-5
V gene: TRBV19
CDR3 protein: CASSIGGMTGAVTQPQHF

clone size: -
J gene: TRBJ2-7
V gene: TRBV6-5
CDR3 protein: CASSSMGQGGREQYF

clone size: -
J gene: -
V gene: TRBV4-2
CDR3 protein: CASSLTAVREDYEQYF

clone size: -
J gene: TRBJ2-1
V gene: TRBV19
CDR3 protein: CASSPQGLAWEQFF

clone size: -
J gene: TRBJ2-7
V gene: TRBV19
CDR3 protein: CASSSTGDEQYF